This TCR beta chain was profiled in a study of spatial heterogeneity in lung cancer. After removal of 3 bases from V and 7 bases from J, the junction contained 9 bases not matched to a gene. CDR3 length equals 16 residues. CDR1 is SGHTA, CDR2 FQGNSA, per germline. TCRdb reprocessed the 5' RACE reads via MiXCR and lists one record per CDR3 protein. Of some 83,000 distinct CDR3 sequences in the sample, roughly 8% were seen once. This clonotype has a count of ten or more. The time point here: sample taken at primary tumor resection. The donors comprised approximately 75 untreated early-stage non-small cell lung cancer patients. Whole RNA, which was extracted from tumor, nontumor lung tissue or frozen PBMC, was sequenced without any cell sorting.

The clonotype originates from a male donor with early-stage non-small cell lung cancer. The V and J genes are TRBV7-2 and TRBJ1-2, with 12 bases fitting TRBD1. Material: PBMCs, obtained at surgery. The CDR3 sequence is CASSFAWGTGGSGYTF. As DNA, the CDR3 is TGTGCCAGCAGCTTCGCATGGGGGACAGGGGGCAGTGGCTACACCTTC.